A selection of T cell receptor beta chains follows, all from one sample in a study of blood T cell repertoires in COVID-19. Sequenced by immunoSEQ multiplex PCR; TCRdb stores in-frame clones only, minus some. Among 70,000 or so clones listed, 75% to 85% were seen once. The sample comprised peripheral blood. The receptors shown here come from a human donor in a cohort sampled during active COVID-19. Both conserved end residues are part of each CDR3. Fields, in order: CDR3 DNA, CDR3 protein, clone size, J gene, V gene, CDR3 length, D gene. The D gene is left open where the match is weak. Where a row states a size, it is once, few, many or the class of an expanded clone; other rows omit it.

CDR3 DNA: TGTGCCAGTAGTATAGGTGCAGAGGGTTCACCCCTCCACTTT
CDR3 protein: CASSIGAEGSPLHF
clone size: NA
J gene: TRBJ1-6
V gene: TRBV19
CDR3 length: 14
D gene: NA

CDR3 DNA: TGTGCCAGTAGTATTGGAGGGGGGGCCGGCACTGAAGCTTTCTTT
CDR3 protein: CASSIGGGAGTEAFF
clone size: once
J gene: TRBJ1-1
V gene: TRBV19
CDR3 length: 15
D gene: NA

CDR3 DNA: TGCGCCAGCAGCCCCTCCGGGACAGCTATTAGAGAGCAGTACTTC
CDR3 protein: CASSPSGTAIREQYF
clone size: NA
J gene: TRBJ2-7
V gene: TRBV5-1
CDR3 length: 15
D gene: TRBD1

CDR3 DNA: TGTGCCATCAGTGAGACGACAGACTATGGCTACACCTTC
CDR3 protein: CAISETTDYGYTF
clone size: NA
J gene: TRBJ1-2
V gene: TRBV10-3
CDR3 length: 13
D gene: NA

CDR3 DNA: TGTGCCAGCAGCGCCCATGACAGGGTGAACACTGAAGCTTTCTTT
CDR3 protein: CASSAHDRVNTEAFF
clone size: NA
J gene: TRBJ1-1
V gene: TRBV11-2
CDR3 length: 15
D gene: TRBD1

CDR3 DNA: TGTGCCAGCAGCTCAACAGGGAACTATGGCTACACCTTC
CDR3 protein: CASSSTGNYGYTF
clone size: NA
J gene: TRBJ1-2
V gene: TRBV6-2/TRBV6-3
CDR3 length: 13
D gene: NA

CDR3 DNA: TGTGCCAGCACCTTCGCGGGGGGGCGGGCAGATACGCAGTATTTT
CDR3 protein: CASTFAGGRADTQYF
clone size: NA
J gene: TRBJ2-3
V gene: TRBV7-9
CDR3 length: 15
D gene: TRBD2

CDR3 DNA: TGTGCCAGCAGTTTACAGAGAGGGTTCAACACCGGGGAGCTGTTTTTT
CDR3 protein: CASSLQRGFNTGELFF
clone size: NA
J gene: TRBJ2-2
V gene: TRBV28
CDR3 length: 16
D gene: NA

CDR3 DNA: TGCGCCAGCAGCTTGGTGCTAGCGGGAGCTTCTAGCACAGATACGCAGTATTTT
CDR3 protein: CASSLVLAGASSTDTQYF
clone size: once
J gene: TRBJ2-3
V gene: TRBV5-1
CDR3 length: 18
D gene: TRBD2

CDR3 DNA: TGTGCCAGCAGTTACTCAGGGGGCGAGCAGTACTTC
CDR3 protein: CASSYSGGEQYF
clone size: NA
J gene: TRBJ2-7
V gene: TRBV6-6
CDR3 length: 12
D gene: NA

CDR3 DNA: TGTGCCACTGAGGGACAGGGGGCGATTTGGACTGAAGCTTTCTTT
CDR3 protein: CATEGQGAIWTEAFF
clone size: NA
J gene: TRBJ1-1
V gene: TRBV28
CDR3 length: 15
D gene: TRBD1

CDR3 DNA: TGTGCCAGCAGCTTCCCAGCGGGGGGCTCCTACAATGAGCAGTTCTTC
CDR3 protein: CASSFPAGGSYNEQFF
clone size: NA
J gene: TRBJ2-1
V gene: TRBV7-2
CDR3 length: 16
D gene: TRBD2

CDR3 DNA: TGTGCCAGCAGCCAAGATGGGACAGAGCTGAACACCGGGGAGCTGTTTTTT
CDR3 protein: CASSQDGTELNTGELFF
clone size: NA
J gene: TRBJ2-2
V gene: TRBV3-1/TRBV3-2
CDR3 length: 17
D gene: TRBD1

CDR3 DNA: TGTGCCAGCAGCCCTTCGACAGGGTACGCTGAAGCTTTCTTT
CDR3 protein: CASSPSTGYAEAFF
clone size: once
J gene: TRBJ1-1
V gene: TRBV3-1/TRBV3-2
CDR3 length: 14
D gene: TRBD1

CDR3 DNA: TGTGCCAGCTCATCCCGACTAGCCAGACCCTCCTACAATGAGCAGTTCTTC
CDR3 protein: CASSSRLARPSYNEQFF
clone size: NA
J gene: TRBJ2-1
V gene: TRBV18
CDR3 length: 17
D gene: TRBD2

CDR3 DNA: TGTGCCAGCAGTTTATCCGGCAGGGTGGGAAATTCACCCCTCCACTTT
CDR3 protein: CASSLSGRVGNSPLHF
clone size: NA
J gene: TRBJ1-6
V gene: TRBV27
CDR3 length: 16
D gene: NA

CDR3 DNA: TGTGCCAGCAGTTACGCGGACAGTCCATCCGGGGAGCTGTTTTTT
CDR3 protein: CASSYADSPSGELFF
clone size: NA
J gene: TRBJ2-2
V gene: TRBV6-5
CDR3 length: 15
D gene: NA

CDR3 DNA: TGTGCCAGCAGTGCATCCCGCAATCAGCCCCAGCATTTT
CDR3 protein: CASSASRNQPQHF
clone size: NA
J gene: TRBJ1-5
V gene: TRBV6-4
CDR3 length: 13
D gene: NA

CDR3 DNA: TGTGCCAGCAACCGAGCGGGAGTAGAAGAGACCCAGTACTTC
CDR3 protein: CASNRAGVEETQYF
clone size: NA
J gene: TRBJ2-5
V gene: TRBV7-8
CDR3 length: 14
D gene: TRBD2

CDR3 DNA: TGCGCCAGCAGCGAGAACAGGGCGTACGAGCAGTACTTC
CDR3 protein: CASSENRAYEQYF
clone size: NA
J gene: TRBJ2-7
V gene: TRBV5-1
CDR3 length: 13
D gene: NA

CDR3 DNA: TGTGCCAGCAGCTTGCGTCTAGCGGGAAACCACGAGCAGTACTTC
CDR3 protein: CASSLRLAGNHEQYF
clone size: NA
J gene: TRBJ2-7
V gene: TRBV5-4
CDR3 length: 15
D gene: TRBD2

CDR3 DNA: TGTGCCAGTAGAAAATTGGGGGGGAACACTGAAGCTTTCTTT
CDR3 protein: CASRKLGGNTEAFF
clone size: many
J gene: TRBJ1-1
V gene: TRBV19
CDR3 length: 14
D gene: NA

CDR3 DNA: TGTGCCAGCAGTTACTCGAATTCGCCTAGCGGAAACACCATATATTTT
CDR3 protein: CASSYSNSPSGNTIYF
clone size: NA
J gene: TRBJ1-3
V gene: TRBV6-5
CDR3 length: 16
D gene: NA

CDR3 DNA: TGCGCCAGCAGTGAGTCTGCCGGGGACAATCAGCCCCAGCATTTT
CDR3 protein: CASSESAGDNQPQHF
clone size: NA
J gene: TRBJ1-5
V gene: TRBV10-2
CDR3 length: 15
D gene: NA

CDR3 DNA: TGTGCCAGCAGCCAAAAATTAGCGGGGCTTTACAATGAGCAGTTCTTC
CDR3 protein: CASSQKLAGLYNEQFF
clone size: NA
J gene: TRBJ2-1
V gene: TRBV14
CDR3 length: 16
D gene: TRBD2

CDR3 DNA: TGTGCCAGCACCACAGGCGCCAGGAGCTCCTACGAGCAGTACTTC
CDR3 protein: CASTTGARSSYEQYF
clone size: NA
J gene: TRBJ2-7
V gene: TRBV6-5
CDR3 length: 15
D gene: NA

CDR3 DNA: TGTGCCAGTAGTCTTCGGACTGGGACCTACGAGCAGTACTTC
CDR3 protein: CASSLRTGTYEQYF
clone size: NA
J gene: TRBJ2-7
V gene: TRBV19
CDR3 length: 14
D gene: NA

CDR3 DNA: TGTGCCAGTAGTATTACACAGGGTAGCAATCAGCCCCAGCATTTT
CDR3 protein: CASSITQGSNQPQHF
clone size: NA
J gene: TRBJ1-5
V gene: TRBV19
CDR3 length: 15
D gene: NA

CDR3 DNA: TGTGCCAGCAGCCTTAGGACTAGCGGGTCGAAAGAGACCCAGTACTTC
CDR3 protein: CASSLRTSGSKETQYF
clone size: NA
J gene: TRBJ2-5
V gene: TRBV3-1/TRBV3-2
CDR3 length: 16
D gene: TRBD2

CDR3 DNA: TGTGCCAGCAGCACCCCCAGGGGCAGCTCCTACGAGCAGTACTTC
CDR3 protein: CASSTPRGSSYEQYF
clone size: once
J gene: TRBJ2-7
V gene: TRBV11-2
CDR3 length: 15
D gene: NA

CDR3 DNA: TGTGCCATCAGGCGACAGGGGTCCTCCTACGAGCAGTACTTC
CDR3 protein: CAIRRQGSSYEQYF
clone size: NA
J gene: TRBJ2-7
V gene: TRBV10-3
CDR3 length: 14
D gene: TRBD1

CDR3 DNA: TGTGCCAGCAGCTTAGGGGACAGGGGAGATTCACCCCTCCACTTT
CDR3 protein: CASSLGDRGDSPLHF
clone size: few
J gene: TRBJ1-6
V gene: TRBV7-9
CDR3 length: 15
D gene: TRBD1

CDR3 DNA: TGTGCCAGCAGTGAGGGAGCGGGAGCGGTCCAGTTCTTC
CDR3 protein: CASSEGAGAVQFF
clone size: NA
J gene: TRBJ2-1
V gene: TRBV2
CDR3 length: 13
D gene: TRBD2

CDR3 DNA: TGCGCCAGCAGCTTGGCAGGGCCTAATAATTCACCCCTCCACTTT
CDR3 protein: CASSLAGPNNSPLHF
clone size: NA
J gene: TRBJ1-6
V gene: TRBV5-1
CDR3 length: 15
D gene: NA

CDR3 DNA: TGTGCCATCAGTGGAAAATCAGGGGGACTGTTTTTT
CDR3 protein: CAISGKSGGLFF
clone size: NA
J gene: TRBJ1-4
V gene: TRBV10-3
CDR3 length: 12
D gene: TRBD1

CDR3 DNA: TGTGCCAGCAGTTCTTACGACTATCAGCCCCAGCATTTT
CDR3 protein: CASSSYDYQPQHF
clone size: NA
J gene: TRBJ1-5
V gene: TRBV12-3/TRBV12-4
CDR3 length: 13
D gene: NA

CDR3 DNA: TGCAGCACGACAGGTAGCTCCTACGAGCAGTACTTC
CDR3 protein: CSTTGSSYEQYF
clone size: once
J gene: TRBJ2-7
V gene: TRBV29-1
CDR3 length: 12
D gene: NA

CDR3 DNA: TGCAGCGCCCCAGGACAGGGGGATGGCTATGGCTACACCTTC
CDR3 protein: CSAPGQGDGYGYTF
clone size: NA
J gene: TRBJ1-2
V gene: TRBV29-1
CDR3 length: 14
D gene: TRBD1

CDR3 DNA: TGTGCCAGTAGTATTAGGACAGCAAAAGCTTTCTTT
CDR3 protein: CASSIRTAKAFF
clone size: once
J gene: TRBJ1-1
V gene: TRBV19
CDR3 length: 12
D gene: NA

CDR3 DNA: TGTGCCAGCACGGGGAGATCTGGAAACACCATATATTTT
CDR3 protein: CASTGRSGNTIYF
clone size: NA
J gene: TRBJ1-3
V gene: TRBV6-6
CDR3 length: 13
D gene: NA

CDR3 DNA: TGCGCCAGCAGGGAGTCCTTCTCCTCACCCCTCCACTTT
CDR3 protein: CASRESFSSPLHF
clone size: NA
J gene: TRBJ1-6
V gene: TRBV10-1
CDR3 length: 13
D gene: NA

CDR3 DNA: TGCAGCGTCTACGGGCAGGGAGGCTCCTACGAGCAGTACTTC
CDR3 protein: CSVYGQGGSYEQYF
clone size: NA
J gene: TRBJ2-7
V gene: TRBV29-1
CDR3 length: 14
D gene: NA

CDR3 DNA: TGCAGTGCTAGAGAAGGTCCGAGGCCTCACTTC
CDR3 protein: CSAREGPRPHF
clone size: NA
J gene: TRBJ1-2
V gene: TRBV20-1
CDR3 length: 11
D gene: NA

CDR3 DNA: TGTGCCAGCCAGGGGGTAGGATATGGCTACACCTTC
CDR3 protein: CASQGVGYGYTF
clone size: NA
J gene: TRBJ1-2
V gene: TRBV28
CDR3 length: 12
D gene: TRBD1

CDR3 DNA: TGTGCCAGCAGTACCCAACTTTATGGGGCTGGCTACACCTTC
CDR3 protein: CASSTQLYGAGYTF
clone size: NA
J gene: TRBJ1-2
V gene: TRBV27
CDR3 length: 14
D gene: NA

CDR3 DNA: TGTGCCAGCCGGACAGGGACTAATGAAAAACTGTTTTTT
CDR3 protein: CASRTGTNEKLFF
clone size: NA
J gene: TRBJ1-4
V gene: TRBV19
CDR3 length: 13
D gene: TRBD1

CDR3 DNA: TGCGCCAGCAGCCCCTACCTCGACAGGCAAGTTGGCGGGGAGCTGTTTTTT
CDR3 protein: CASSPYLDRQVGGELFF
clone size: few
J gene: TRBJ2-2
V gene: TRBV5-1
CDR3 length: 17
D gene: NA

CDR3 DNA: TGTGCCAGCAGTGAAATGAGGGTGGTAGCGGGGTCCTCCTACGAGCAGTACTTC
CDR3 protein: CASSEMRVVAGSSYEQYF
clone size: NA
J gene: TRBJ2-7
V gene: TRBV6-1
CDR3 length: 18
D gene: TRBD2

CDR3 DNA: TGTGCCAGCAGCTTAGGGACTAGCGGGTACAATGAGCAGTTCTTC
CDR3 protein: CASSLGTSGYNEQFF
clone size: NA
J gene: TRBJ2-1
V gene: TRBV11-2
CDR3 length: 15
D gene: TRBD2

CDR3 DNA: TGTGCCAGCAGTTTAGAGCCCAATCCTACCTACGAGCAGTACTTC
CDR3 protein: CASSLEPNPTYEQYF
clone size: NA
J gene: TRBJ2-7
V gene: TRBV28
CDR3 length: 15
D gene: NA

CDR3 DNA: TGTGCCAGCAGCCCGAGGACAGGGGGTACTGAAGCTTTCTTT
CDR3 protein: CASSPRTGGTEAFF
clone size: NA
J gene: TRBJ1-1
V gene: TRBV6-5
CDR3 length: 14
D gene: TRBD1